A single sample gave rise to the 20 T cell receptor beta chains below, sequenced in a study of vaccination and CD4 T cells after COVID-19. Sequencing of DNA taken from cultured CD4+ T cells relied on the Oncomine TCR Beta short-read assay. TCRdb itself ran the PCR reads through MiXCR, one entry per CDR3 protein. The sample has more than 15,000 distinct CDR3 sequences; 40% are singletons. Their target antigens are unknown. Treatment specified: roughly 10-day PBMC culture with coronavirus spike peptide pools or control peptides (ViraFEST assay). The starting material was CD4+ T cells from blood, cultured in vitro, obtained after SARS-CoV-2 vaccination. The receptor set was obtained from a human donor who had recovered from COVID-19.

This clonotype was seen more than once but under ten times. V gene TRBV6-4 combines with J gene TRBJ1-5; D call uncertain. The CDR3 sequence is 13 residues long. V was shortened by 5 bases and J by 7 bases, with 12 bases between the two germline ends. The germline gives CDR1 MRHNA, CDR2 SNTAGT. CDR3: CASSLAPAQPQHF. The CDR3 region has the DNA TGTGCCAGCAGTCTGGCCCCCGCGCAGCCCCAGCATTTT.

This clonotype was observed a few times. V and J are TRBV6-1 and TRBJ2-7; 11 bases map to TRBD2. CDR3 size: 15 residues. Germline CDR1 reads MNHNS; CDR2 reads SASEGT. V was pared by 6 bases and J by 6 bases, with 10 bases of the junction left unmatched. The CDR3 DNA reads TGTGCCAGCAGCCCCCTGGTGCTAGCGGGGGGCGAGCAGTACTTC. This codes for CASSPLVLAGGEQYF.

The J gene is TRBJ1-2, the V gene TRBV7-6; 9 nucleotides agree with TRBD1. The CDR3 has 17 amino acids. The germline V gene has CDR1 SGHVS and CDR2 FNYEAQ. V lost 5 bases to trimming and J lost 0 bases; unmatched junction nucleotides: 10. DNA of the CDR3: TGTGCCAGCAGCAAAAATCCGGGACAGGGAGCTAACTATGGCTACACCTTC. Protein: CASSKNPGQGANYGYTF.

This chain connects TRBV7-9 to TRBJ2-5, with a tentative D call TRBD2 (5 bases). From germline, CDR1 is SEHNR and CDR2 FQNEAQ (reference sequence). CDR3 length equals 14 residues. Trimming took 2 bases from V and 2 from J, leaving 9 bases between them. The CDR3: CASSLSGDQETQYF. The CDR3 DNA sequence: TGTGCCAGCAGCTTAAGCGGAGATCAAGAGACCCAGTACTTC.

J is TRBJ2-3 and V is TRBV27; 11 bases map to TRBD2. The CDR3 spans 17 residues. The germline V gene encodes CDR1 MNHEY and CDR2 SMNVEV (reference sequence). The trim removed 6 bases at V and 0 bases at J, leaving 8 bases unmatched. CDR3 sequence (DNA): TGTGCCAGCAGAAGACTAGCGGGGAGGACTAGCACAGATACGCAGTATTTT. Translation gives CASRRLAGRTSTDTQYF.

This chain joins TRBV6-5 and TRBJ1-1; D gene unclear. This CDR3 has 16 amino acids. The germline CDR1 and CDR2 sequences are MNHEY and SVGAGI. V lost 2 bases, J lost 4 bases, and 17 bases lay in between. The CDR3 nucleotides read TGTGCCAGCAGTTACCCCCCGACAAGCCGGATCACTGAAGCTTTCTTT. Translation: CASSYPPTSRITEAFF.

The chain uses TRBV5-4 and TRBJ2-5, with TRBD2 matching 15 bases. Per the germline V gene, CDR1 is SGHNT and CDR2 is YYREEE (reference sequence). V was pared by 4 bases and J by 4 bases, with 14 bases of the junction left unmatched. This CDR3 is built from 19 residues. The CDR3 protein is CASSPGLAGGFEGGETQYF. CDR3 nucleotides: TGTGCCAGCAGCCCGGGACTAGCGGGAGGTTTCGAAGGGGGAGAGACCCAGTACTTC.

This chain's CDR3 is CASRPGQLPYEQYF. The CDR3 DNA reads as TGTGCCAGCAGGCCGGGACAGCTACCCTACGAGCAGTACTTC. This chain joins TRBV6-2 or TRBV6-3 and TRBJ2-7; 7 bases are a match to TRBD1. V gave up 6 bases and J gave up 2 bases; unmatched junction bases: 7. Per the germline V gene, CDR1 is MNHEY and CDR2 is SVGEGT. CDR3 length equals 14 residues.

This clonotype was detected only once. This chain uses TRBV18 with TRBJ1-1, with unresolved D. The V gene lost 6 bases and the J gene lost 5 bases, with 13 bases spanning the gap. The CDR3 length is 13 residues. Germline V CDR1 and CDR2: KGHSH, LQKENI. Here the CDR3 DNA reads TGTGCCAGCTCCCTTAATTGGGAGACTGAAGCTTTCTTT. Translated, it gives CASSLNWETEAFF.

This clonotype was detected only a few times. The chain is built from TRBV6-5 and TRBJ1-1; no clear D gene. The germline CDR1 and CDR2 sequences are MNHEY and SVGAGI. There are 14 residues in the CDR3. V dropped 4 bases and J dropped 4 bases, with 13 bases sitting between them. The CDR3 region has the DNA TGTGCCAGCAGTTTAACCCGGGAAGCCACTGAAGCTTTCTTT. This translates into CASSLTREATEAFF.

The CDR3 bases are TGTGCCAGCAGCTTAGACAGAAGCTACACCTTC. This encodes CASSLDRSYTF. This chain uses TRBV7-9 with TRBJ1-2; D remains unclear. Germline V gene data show CDR1 as SEHNR and CDR2 as FQNEAQ (reference sequence). V lost 1 base, J lost 9 bases, and 6 bases lay in between. This CDR3 is 11 amino acids long.

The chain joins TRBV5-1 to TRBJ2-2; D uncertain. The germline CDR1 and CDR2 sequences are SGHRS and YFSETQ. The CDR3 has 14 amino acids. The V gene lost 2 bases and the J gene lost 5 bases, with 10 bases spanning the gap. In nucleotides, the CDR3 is TGCGCCAGCAGCTTTGAGACTGCGACCGGGGAGCTGTTTTTT. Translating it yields CASSFETATGELFF.

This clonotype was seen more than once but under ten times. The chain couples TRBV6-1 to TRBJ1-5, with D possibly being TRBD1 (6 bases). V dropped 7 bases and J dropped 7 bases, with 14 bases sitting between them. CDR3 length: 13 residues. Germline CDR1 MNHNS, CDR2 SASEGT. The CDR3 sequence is CASIGGAGQPQHF. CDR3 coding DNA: TGTGCCAGCATCGGGGGGGCTGGGCAGCCCCAGCATTTT.

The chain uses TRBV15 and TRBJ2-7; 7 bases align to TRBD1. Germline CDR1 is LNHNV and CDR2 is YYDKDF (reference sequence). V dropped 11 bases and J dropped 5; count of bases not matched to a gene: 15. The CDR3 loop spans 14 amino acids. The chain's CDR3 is CAGQGDRVFNEQYF. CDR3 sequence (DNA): TGTGCCGGACAAGGTGACAGGGTGTTCAACGAGCAGTACTTC.

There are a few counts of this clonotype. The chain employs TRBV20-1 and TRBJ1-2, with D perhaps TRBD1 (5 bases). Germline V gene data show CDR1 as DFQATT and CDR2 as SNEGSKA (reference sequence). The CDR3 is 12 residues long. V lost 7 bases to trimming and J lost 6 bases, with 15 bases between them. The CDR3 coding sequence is TGCAGTGTTCAGGGTATCAGCAATGGCTACACCTTC. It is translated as CSVQGISNGYTF.

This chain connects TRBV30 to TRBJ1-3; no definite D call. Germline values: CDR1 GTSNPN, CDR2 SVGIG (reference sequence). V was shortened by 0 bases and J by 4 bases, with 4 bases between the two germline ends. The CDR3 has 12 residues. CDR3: CAWSVGGNTIYF. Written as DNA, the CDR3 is TGTGCCTGGAGTGTTGGGGGAAACACCATATATTTT. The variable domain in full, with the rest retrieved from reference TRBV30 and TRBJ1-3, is SQTIHQWPATLVQPVGSPLSLECTVEGTSNPNLYWYRQAAGRGLQLLFYSVGIGQISSEVPQNLSASRPQDRQFILSSKKLLLSDSGFYLCAWSVGGNTIYFGEGSWLTVV.

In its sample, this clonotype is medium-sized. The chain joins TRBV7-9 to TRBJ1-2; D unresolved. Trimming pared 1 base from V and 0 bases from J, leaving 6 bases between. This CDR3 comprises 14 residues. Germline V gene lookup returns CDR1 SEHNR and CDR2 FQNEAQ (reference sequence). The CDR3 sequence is CASSLESANYGYTF. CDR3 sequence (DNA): TGTGCCAGCAGCTTAGAGTCAGCTAACTATGGCTACACCTTC.

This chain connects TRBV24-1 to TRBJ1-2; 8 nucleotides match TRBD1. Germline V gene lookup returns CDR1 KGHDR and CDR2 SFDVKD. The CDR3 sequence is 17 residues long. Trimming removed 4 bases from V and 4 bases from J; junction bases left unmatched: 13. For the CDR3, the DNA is TGTGCCACCAGTGACACCGGGACAGGTCAGTCTCGCTATGGCTACACCTTC. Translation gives CATSDTGTGQSRYGYTF.

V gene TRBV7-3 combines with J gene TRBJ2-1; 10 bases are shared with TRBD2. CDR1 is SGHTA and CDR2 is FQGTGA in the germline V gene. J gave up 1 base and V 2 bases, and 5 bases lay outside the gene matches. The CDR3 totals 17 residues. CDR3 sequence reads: CASSLRLAGASYNEQFF. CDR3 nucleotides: TGTGCCAGCAGCTTACGGCTAGCGGGAGCGTCCTACAATGAGCAGTTCTTC.

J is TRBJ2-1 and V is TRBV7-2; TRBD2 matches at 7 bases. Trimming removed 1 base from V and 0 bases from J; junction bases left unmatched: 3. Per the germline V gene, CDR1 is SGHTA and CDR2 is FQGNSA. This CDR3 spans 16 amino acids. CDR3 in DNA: TGTGCCAGCAGCTTAGGGGGGGGAGGCTCCTACAATGAGCAGTTCTTC. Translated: CASSLGGGGSYNEQFF.